The TCR beta chain described here comes from a study of tumor and adjacent non-tumor tissue in lung cancer. RNA was extracted from bulk tissue without any cell sorting. More than 3 cm separated this lung sample from the edge of the tumor. This clonotype has at least ten counts. Three rounds of nested PCR, following a modified ARM-PCR protocol, produced the TCRbeta library. In TCRdb, the multiplex PCR reads were re-called with MiXCR into one record per CDR3 protein. The table shows under 85,000 distinct CDR3 sequences, with over 65% occurring only once. Sequenced material: distant non-tumor lung tissue. This receptor was obtained from a man aged 65-85 years with non-small cell lung cancer.

CDR3 coding DNA: TGTGCCAGCAGCTTGCCTAGCGGGAGGGCCGAGACCCAGTACTTC. It codes for CASSLPSGRAETQYF. The chain is built from TRBV5-6 and TRBJ2-5; 12 bases fit TRBD2. This CDR3 contains 15 residues. V lost 1 base to trimming and J lost 5 bases; unmatched junction nucleotides: 3. Germline V CDR1 and CDR2: SGHDT, YYEEEE.